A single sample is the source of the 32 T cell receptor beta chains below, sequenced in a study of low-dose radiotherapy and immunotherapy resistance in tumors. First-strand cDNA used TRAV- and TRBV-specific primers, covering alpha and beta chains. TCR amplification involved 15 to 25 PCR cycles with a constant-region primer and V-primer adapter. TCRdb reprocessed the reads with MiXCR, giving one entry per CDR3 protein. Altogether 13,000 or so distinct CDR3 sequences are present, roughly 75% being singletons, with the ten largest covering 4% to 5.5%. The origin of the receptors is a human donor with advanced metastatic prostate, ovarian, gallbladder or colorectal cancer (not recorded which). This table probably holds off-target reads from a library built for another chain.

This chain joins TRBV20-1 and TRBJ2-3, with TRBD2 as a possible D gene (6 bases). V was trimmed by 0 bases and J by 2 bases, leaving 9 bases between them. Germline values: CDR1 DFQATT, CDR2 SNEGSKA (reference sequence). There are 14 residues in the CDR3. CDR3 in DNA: TGCAGTGCTAGAGATGAGGACTACACAGATACGCAGTATTTT. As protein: CSARDEDYTDTQYF.

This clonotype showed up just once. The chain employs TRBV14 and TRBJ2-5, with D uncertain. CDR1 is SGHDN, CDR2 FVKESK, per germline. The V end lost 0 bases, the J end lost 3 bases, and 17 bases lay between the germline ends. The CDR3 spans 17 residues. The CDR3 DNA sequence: TGTGCCAGCAGCCAAGATCGTCGGCTGGGAAGGGAAGAGACCCAGTACTTC. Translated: CASSQDRRLGREETQYF. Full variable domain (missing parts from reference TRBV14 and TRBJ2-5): EAGVTQFPSHSVIEKGQTVTLRCDPISGHDNLYWYRRVMGKEIKFLLHFVKESKQDESGMPNNRFLAERTGGTYSTLKVQPAELEDSGVYFCASSQDRRLGREETQYFGPGTRLLVL.

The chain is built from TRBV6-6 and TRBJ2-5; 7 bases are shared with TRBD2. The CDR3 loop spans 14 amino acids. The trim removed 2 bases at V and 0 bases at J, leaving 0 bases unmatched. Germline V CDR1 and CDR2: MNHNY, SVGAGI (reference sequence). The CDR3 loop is CASSYGRDQETQYF. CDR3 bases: TGTGCCAGCAGTTACGGGAGGGACCAAGAGACCCAGTACTTC.

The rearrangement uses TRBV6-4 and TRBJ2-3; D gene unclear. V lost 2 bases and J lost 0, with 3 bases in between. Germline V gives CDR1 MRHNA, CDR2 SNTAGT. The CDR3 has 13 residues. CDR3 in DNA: TGTGCCAGCAGTGACACTAGCACAGATACGCAGTATTTT. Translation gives CASSDTSTDTQYF.

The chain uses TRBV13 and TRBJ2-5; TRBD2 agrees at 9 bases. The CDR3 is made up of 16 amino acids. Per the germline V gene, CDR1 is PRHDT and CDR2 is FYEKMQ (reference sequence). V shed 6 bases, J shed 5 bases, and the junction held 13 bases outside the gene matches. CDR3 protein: CASSRNIAGAGETQYF. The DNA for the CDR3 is TGTGCCAGCAGTAGAAACATAGCGGGGGCCGGGGAGACCCAGTACTTC.

CDR3 sequence (DNA): TGTGCCAGCAGCTTAGGGGCTAGCGGGAACACAGATACGCAGTATTTT. Translating it yields CASSLGASGNTDTQYF. The rearrangement links TRBV11-3 to TRBJ2-3, with TRBD2 matching over 9 bases. After removal of 1 base from V and 2 bases from J, the junction contained 4 bases not matched to a gene. Germline V lookup: CDR1 SGHNT, CDR2 YENEEA. CDR3 length: 16 amino acids.

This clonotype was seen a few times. CDR3 nucleotide sequence: TGTGCCAGCAGCTTGAGAGGCAGGGGTTCACCCCTCCACTTT. Its protein product is CASSLRGRGSPLHF. The V gene is TRBV5-6, the J gene TRBJ1-6; the D gene is possibly TRBD1 (6 bases). CDR1 and CDR2 from the germline V gene are SGHDT and YYEEEE. The CDR3 extends over 14 amino acids. V gave up 1 base and J gave up 9 bases, with 11 bases separating them.

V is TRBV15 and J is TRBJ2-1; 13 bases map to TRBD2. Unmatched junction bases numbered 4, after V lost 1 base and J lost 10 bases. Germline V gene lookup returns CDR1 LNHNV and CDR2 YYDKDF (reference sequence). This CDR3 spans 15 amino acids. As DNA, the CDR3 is TGTGCCACCAGCAGAGGACTAGCGGGGGGCACCGAGCAGTTCTTC. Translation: CATSRGLAGGTEQFF.

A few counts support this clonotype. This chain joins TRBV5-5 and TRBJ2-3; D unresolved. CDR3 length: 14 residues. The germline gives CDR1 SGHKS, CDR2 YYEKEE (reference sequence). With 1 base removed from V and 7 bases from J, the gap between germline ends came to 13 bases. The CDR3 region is CASSLLGSTNTQYF. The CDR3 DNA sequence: TGTGCCAGCAGCTTGCTCGGGTCTACGAATACGCAGTATTTT.

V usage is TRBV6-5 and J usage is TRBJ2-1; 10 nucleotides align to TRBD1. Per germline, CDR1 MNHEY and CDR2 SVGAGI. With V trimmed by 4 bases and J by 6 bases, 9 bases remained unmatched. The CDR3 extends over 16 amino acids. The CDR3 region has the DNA TGTGCCAGCAGTTGGATGACAGGGGGCGATCGCAATGAGCAGTTCTTC. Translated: CASSWMTGGDRNEQFF.

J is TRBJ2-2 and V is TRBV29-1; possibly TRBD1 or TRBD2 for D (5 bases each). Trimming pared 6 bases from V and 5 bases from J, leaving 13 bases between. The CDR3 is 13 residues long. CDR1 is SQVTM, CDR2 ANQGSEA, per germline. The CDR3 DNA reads TGCAGCGTGAGAGGGACGTGGACCGGGGAGCTGTTTTTT. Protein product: CSVRGTWTGELFF.

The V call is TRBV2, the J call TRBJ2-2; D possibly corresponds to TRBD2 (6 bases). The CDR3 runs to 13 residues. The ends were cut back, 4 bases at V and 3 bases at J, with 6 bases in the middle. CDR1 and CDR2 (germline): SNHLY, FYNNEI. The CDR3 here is CASSGGDTGELFF. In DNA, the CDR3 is TGTGCCAGCAGTGGGGGGGACACCGGGGAGCTGTTTTTT.

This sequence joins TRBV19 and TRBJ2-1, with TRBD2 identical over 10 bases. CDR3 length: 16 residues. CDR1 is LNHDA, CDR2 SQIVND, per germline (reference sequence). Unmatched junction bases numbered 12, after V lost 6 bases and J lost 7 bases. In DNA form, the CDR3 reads TGTGCCAGTAGGCCGCCGGGACTAGCGTCGAATAATGAGCAGTTCTTC. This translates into CASRPPGLASNNEQFF. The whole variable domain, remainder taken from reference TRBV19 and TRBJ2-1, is DGGITQSPKYLFRKEGQNVTLSCEQNLNHDAMYWYRQDPGQGLRLIYYSQIVNDFQKGDIAEGYSVSREKKESFPLTVTSAQKNPTAFYLCASRPPGLASNNEQFFGPGTRLTVL.

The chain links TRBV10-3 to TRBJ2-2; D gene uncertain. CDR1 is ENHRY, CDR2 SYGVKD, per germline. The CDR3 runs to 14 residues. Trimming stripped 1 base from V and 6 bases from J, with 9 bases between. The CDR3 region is CAISEFTVPGELFF. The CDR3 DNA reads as TGTGCCATCAGTGAGTTCACAGTGCCCGGGGAGCTGTTTTTT.

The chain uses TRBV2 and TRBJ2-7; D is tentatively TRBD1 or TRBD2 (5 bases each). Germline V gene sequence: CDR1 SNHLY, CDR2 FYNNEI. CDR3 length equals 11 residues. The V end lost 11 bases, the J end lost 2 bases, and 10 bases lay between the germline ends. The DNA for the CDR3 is TGTGCCGGGGGACCGGCCTACGAGCAGTACTTC. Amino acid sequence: CAGGPAYEQYF.

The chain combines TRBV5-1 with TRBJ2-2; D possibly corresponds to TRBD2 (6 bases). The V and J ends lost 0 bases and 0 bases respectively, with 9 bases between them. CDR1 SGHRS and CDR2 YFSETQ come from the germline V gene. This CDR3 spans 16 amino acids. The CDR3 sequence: CASSLGDFTNTGELFF. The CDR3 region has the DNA TGCGCCAGCAGCTTGGGGGACTTTACGAACACCGGGGAGCTGTTTTTT.

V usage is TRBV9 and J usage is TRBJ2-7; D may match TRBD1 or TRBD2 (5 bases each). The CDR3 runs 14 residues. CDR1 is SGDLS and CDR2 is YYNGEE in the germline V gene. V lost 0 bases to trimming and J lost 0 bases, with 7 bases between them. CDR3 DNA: TGTGCCAGCAGCGTAGGGGGGAGCTCCTACGAGCAGTACTTC. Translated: CASSVGGSSYEQYF. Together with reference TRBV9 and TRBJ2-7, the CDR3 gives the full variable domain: DSGVTQTPKHLITATGQRVTLRCSPRSGDLSVYWYQQSLDQGLQFLIQYYNGEERAKGNILERFSAQQFPDLHSELNLSSLELGDSALYFCASSVGGSSYEQYFGPGTRLTVT.

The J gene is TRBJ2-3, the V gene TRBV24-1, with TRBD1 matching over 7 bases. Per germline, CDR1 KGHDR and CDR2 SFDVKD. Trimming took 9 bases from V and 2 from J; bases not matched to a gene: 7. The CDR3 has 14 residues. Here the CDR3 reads CATGETGVTDTQYF. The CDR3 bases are TGTGCCACCGGAGAAACAGGGGTCACAGATACGCAGTATTTT.

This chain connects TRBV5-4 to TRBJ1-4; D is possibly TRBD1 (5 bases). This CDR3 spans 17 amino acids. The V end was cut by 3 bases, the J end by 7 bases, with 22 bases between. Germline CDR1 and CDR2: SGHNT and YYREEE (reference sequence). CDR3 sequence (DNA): TGTGCCAGCAGCTCCGGAGACAATGGGCAGGGAGGTGAAAAACTGTTTTTT. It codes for CASSSGDNGQGGEKLFF.

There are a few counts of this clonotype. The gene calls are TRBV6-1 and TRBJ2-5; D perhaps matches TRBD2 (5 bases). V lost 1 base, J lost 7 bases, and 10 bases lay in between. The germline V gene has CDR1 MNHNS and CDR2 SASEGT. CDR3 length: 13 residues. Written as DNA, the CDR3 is TGTGCCAGCAGTGAAGAGGTCCGGGGGACCCAGTACTTC. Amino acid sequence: CASSEEVRGTQYF.

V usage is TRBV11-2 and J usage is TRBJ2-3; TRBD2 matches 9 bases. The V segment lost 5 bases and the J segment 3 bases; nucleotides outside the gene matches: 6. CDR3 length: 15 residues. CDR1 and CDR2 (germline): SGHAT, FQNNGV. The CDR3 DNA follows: TGTGCCAGCAGCGAGCGGGGGGCCGGGACAGATACGCAGTATTTT. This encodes CASSERGAGTDTQYF.

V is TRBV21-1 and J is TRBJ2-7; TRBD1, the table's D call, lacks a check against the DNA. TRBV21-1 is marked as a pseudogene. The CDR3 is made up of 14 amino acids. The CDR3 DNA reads TGTGCCAGCAGCATTGTCAGGGGGCCGGACGAGCAGTACTTC. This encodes CASSIVRGPDEQYF.

The CDR3 coding sequence is TGTGCCAGCAGCTTAGGGACTAGCGGGGTATACAATGAGCAGTTCTTC. Its translation: CASSLGTSGVYNEQFF. The rearrangement joins TRBV11-3 to TRBJ2-1, with TRBD2 matching over 12 bases. CDR1 and CDR2 (germline): SGHNT, YENEEA. V shed 1 base, J shed 4 bases, and the junction held 2 bases outside the gene matches. The CDR3 totals 16 residues.

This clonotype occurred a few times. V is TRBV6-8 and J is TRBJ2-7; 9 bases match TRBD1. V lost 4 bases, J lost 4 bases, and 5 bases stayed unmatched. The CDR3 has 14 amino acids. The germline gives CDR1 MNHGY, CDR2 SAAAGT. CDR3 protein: CASSSTGGRYEQYF. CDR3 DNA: TGTGCCAGCAGTTCGACAGGGGGGAGGTACGAGCAGTACTTC.

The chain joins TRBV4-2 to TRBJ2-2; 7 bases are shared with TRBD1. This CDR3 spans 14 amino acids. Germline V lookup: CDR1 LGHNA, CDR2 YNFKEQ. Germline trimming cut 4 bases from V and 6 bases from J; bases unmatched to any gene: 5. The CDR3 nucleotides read TGTGCCAGCAGCCCACGACAGGGCCCCGGGGAGCTGTTTTTT. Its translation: CASSPRQGPGELFF.

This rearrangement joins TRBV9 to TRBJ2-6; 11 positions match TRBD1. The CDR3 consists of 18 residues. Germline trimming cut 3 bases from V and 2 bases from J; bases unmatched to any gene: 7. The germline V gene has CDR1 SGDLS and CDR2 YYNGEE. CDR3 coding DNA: TGTGCCAGCAGCGACAGAAGGACAGGGGGCGCTGGGGCCAACGTCCTGACTTTC. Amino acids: CASSDRRTGGAGANVLTF.

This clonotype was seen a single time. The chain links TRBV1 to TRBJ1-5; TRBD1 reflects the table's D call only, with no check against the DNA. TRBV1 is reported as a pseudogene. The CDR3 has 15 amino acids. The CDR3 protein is CASSHSGQNNQPQHF. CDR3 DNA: TGCGCCAGCAGCCACTCAGGACAGAACAATCAGCCCCAGCATTTT.

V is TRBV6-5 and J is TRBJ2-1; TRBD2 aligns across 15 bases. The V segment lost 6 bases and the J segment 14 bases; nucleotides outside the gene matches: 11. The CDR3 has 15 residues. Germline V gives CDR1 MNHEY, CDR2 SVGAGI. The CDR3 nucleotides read TGTGCCAGCAGCCGCCGGACTAGCGGGGGGGGGAGGGAGTTCTTC. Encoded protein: CASSRRTSGGGREFF.

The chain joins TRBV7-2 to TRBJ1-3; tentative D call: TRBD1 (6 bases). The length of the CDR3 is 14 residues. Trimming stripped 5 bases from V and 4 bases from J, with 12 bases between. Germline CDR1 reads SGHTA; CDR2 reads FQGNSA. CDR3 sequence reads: CASSEGGLGNTIYF. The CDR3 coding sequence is TGTGCCAGCAGCGAAGGGGGTTTGGGAAACACCATATATTTT.

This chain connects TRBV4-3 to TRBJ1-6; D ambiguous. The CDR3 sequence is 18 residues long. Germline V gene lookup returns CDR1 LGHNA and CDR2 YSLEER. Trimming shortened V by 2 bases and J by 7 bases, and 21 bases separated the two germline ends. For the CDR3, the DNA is TGCGCCAGCAGCCAATTCCCGGCAGTAAATCTATACAATTCACCCCTCCACTTT. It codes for CASSQFPAVNLYNSPLHF.

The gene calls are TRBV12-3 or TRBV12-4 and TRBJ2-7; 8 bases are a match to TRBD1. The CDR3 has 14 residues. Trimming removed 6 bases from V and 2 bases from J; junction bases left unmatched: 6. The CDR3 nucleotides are TGTGCCAGCAGCCGACAGGGGCAGACCTACGAGCAGTACTTC. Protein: CASSRQGQTYEQYF.

The CDR3 region is CSVGGISGYGYTF. CDR3 coding DNA: TGCAGCGTAGGCGGGATTTCGGGGTATGGCTACACCTTC. The chain combines TRBV29-1 with TRBJ1-2; D remains ambiguous. The CDR3 runs to 13 residues. V dropped 6 bases and J dropped 5 bases, with 16 bases sitting between them. Germline CDR1 SQVTM, CDR2 ANQGSEA.